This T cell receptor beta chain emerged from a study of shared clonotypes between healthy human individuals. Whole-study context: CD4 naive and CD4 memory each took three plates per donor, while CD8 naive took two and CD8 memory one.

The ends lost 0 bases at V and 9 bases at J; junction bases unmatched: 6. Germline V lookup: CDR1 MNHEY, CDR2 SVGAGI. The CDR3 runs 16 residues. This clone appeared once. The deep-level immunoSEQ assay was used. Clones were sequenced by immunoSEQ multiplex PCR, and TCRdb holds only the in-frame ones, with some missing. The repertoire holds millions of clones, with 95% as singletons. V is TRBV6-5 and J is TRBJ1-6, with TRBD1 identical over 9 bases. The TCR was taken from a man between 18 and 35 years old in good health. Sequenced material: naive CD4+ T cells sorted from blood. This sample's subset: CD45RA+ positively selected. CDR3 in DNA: TGTGCCAGCAGTTACTCGGACAGGGGATGGGGTTCACCCCTCCACTTT. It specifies CASSYSDRGWGSPLHF.